This entry describes one T cell receptor (beta chain). What it recognizes is unknown. PCR was performed using 60 Vbeta and 13 Jbeta primers. Some clones are missing from TCRdb's copy, which holds only in-frame ones; the method was immunoSEQ multiplex PCR. This table has about 90,000 clones, around 76% appearing once. The data belong to a study of cytomegalovirus exposure and HLA in healthy donors. Across the study: Samples from HLA-typed donors yielded some 85 million unique TCRs in an early data release.

V lost 4 bases to trimming and J lost 3 bases; unmatched junction nucleotides: 5. Germline CDR1 reads ENHRY; CDR2 reads SYGVKD. This CDR3 is built from 15 residues. There were likely unrecorded immune exposures, though donors were nominally healthy when sampled. The study, taken as a whole, reports: Researchers reported that a few CMV-associated chains were confirmed in vitro as CMV antigen-specific.

Source material: PBMCs. V is TRBV10-3 and J is TRBJ1-4; 7 bases match TRBD1. This clonotype was obtained from a woman aged 55-69 years in good health and CMV-seropositive. The CDR3 region is CAISGSTGSNEKLFF. The CDR3 region has the DNA TGTGCCATCAGTGGATCGACAGGGTCTAATGAAAAACTGTTTTTT.